This TCR beta chain was documented in a study of beta chain features in type 1 diabetes. Losses at the gene ends were 2 bases for V and 5 bases for J; bases not matched to a gene: 5. CDR3 length equals 15 residues. Germline V lookup: CDR1 SGHRS, CDR2 YFSETQ. What was sequenced were expressed TCRB transcripts, since all of the isolated RNA had been reverse transcribed. The protocol was immunoSEQ multiplex PCR, while the TCRdb copy is restricted to in-frame clones and leaves out a portion. The table records 200,000 to 250,000 clones, 9% to 10% of them present only once. Sort purity for all populations was recorded as exceeding 98%.

The receptor comes from a woman under 30 in good health. The chain employs TRBV5-1 and TRBJ2-2; 8 bases are shared with TRBD1. Sequencing was done on a sample of naive CD4+ T cells from blood. Written as DNA, the CDR3 is TGCGCCAGCAGCTTTGGACAGGGTCGGACCGGGGAGCTGTTTTTT. This sequence encodes CASSFGQGRTGELFF.